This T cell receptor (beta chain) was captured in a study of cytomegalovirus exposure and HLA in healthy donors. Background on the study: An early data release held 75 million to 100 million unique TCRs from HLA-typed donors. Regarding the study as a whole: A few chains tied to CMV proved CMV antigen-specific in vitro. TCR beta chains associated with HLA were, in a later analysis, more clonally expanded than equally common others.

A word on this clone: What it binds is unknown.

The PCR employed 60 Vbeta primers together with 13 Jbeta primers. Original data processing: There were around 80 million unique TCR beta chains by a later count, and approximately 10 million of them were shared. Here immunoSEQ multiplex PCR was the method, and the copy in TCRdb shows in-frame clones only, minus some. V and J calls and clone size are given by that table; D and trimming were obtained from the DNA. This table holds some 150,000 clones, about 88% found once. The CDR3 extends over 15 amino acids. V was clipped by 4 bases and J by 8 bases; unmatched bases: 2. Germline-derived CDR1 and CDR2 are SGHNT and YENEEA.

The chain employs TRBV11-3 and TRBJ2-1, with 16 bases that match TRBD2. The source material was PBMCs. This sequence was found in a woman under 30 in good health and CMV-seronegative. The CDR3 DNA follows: TGTGCCAGCAGCTCGGGACTAGCGGGAGGGCATGAGCAGTTCTTC. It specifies CASSSGLAGGHEQFF.